The rows below give T cell receptor beta chains drawn from one sample of a study of blood T cell repertoires in COVID-19. Assay: immunoSEQ multiplex PCR; the TCRdb copy retains only in-frame clones and omits some. Here the sample spans 250,000 or so clones, around 83% being singletons. Material: peripheral blood. The source of these receptors is an elderly man with acute or convalescent COVID-19. Each CDR3 is given with its conserved first and last residue. The D gene is left open where the match is weak. A row's size may be missing; if present it is once, few, many or a size class.

TRBJ2-7 | TRBV6-5 | TRBD1 | - | TGTGCCAGCAGTTACTGGACAGGGGGCTACGAGCAGTACTTC | CASSYWTGGYEQYF
TRBJ2-7 | TRBV7-9 | TRBD1 | few | TGTGCCAGCAGCTTAGCCAGAGGGACAGGGTCCTACGAGCAGTACTTC | CASSLARGTGSYEQYF
TRBJ1-6 | TRBV2 | - | - | TGTGCCAGCAGTGACCCTACAGGATATAATTCACCCCTCCACTTT | CASSDPTGYNSPLHF
TRBJ1-2 | TRBV14 | TRBD1 | - | TGTGCCAGCAGCCAAGCCGGTAGGGGGCGATTTGGAGGCTACACCTTC | CASSQAGRGRFGGYTF
TRBJ2-7 | TRBV19 | TRBD1 | - | TGTGCCAGTAGGCAACAGGGGACAAGGGGGGAGCAGTACTTC | CASRQQGTRGEQYF
TRBJ1-3 | TRBV7-8 | - | - | TGTGCCAGCAGCTTAACGAGCTCTGGAAACACCATATATTTT | CASSLTSSGNTIYF
TRBJ2-3 | TRBV9 | TRBD2 | - | TGTGCCAGCAGCGTATATAGCGGGAACACAGATACGCAGTATTTT | CASSVYSGNTDTQYF
TRBJ1-5 | TRBV28 | - | - | TGTGCCAGCAGTTTATACCCCGCCAGTATTAATCAGCCCCAGCATTTT | CASSLYPASINQPQHF
TRBJ2-5 | TRBV6-5 | TRBD2 | - | TGTGCCAGCAGTTACTCGTGGGCGGGAGGGATAGAGACCCAGTACTTC | CASSYSWAGGIETQYF
TRBJ2-1 | TRBV27 | TRBD2 | - | TGTGCCAGCAGTCCCGGGACTAGCGGGGTCAATGAGCAGTTCTTC | CASSPGTSGVNEQFF
TRBJ1-3 | TRBV6-5 | - | - | TGTGCCAGCAGCCCCTCCGGAGGGAACACCATATATTTT | CASSPSGGNTIYF
TRBJ2-3 | TRBV11-3 | - | few | TGTGCCAGCAGCTTAGAGAGCTCCACAGATACGCAGTATTTT | CASSLESSTDTQYF
TRBJ2-1 | TRBV24-1 | TRBD2 | - | TGTGCCACCATGAGCGGGAGAGACCTTTACTACAATGAGCAGTTCTTC | CATMSGRDLYYNEQFF
TRBJ2-2 | TRBV18 | - | once | TGTGCCAGCTCACCCCTTCGTATAGGGACACCGATAAACACCGGGGAGCTGTTTTTT | CASSPLRIGTPINTGELFF
TRBJ2-1 | TRBV7-9 | - | - | TGTGCCAGCAGCTTCGGGGGGTCAGGGGGCCACGATGAGCAGTTCTTC | CASSFGGSGGHDEQFF
TRBJ1-2 | TRBV9 | TRBD1 | few | TGTGCCAGCAGCCGACAGGGGCGAAATGGCTACACCTTC | CASSRQGRNGYTF
TRBJ1-1 | TRBV6-5 | - | - | TGTGCCAGCAGTTACGCAGGGCTGGCGAACACTGAAGCTTTCTTT | CASSYAGLANTEAFF
TRBJ1-3 | TRBV28 | TRBD1 | - | TGTGCCAGCACCCGGACAGGAGGTGGAAACACCATATATTTT | CASTRTGGGNTIYF
TRBJ1-2 | TRBV5-4 | TRBD1 | - | TGTGCCAGCAGCTTGGAAATTGGAGGGGGCCGTGGCTACACCTTC | CASSLEIGGGRGYTF
TRBJ2-1 | TRBV19 | TRBD1 | - | TGTGCCAGTAGTACTCGACAGGGAGAGCAGTTCTTC | CASSTRQGEQFF